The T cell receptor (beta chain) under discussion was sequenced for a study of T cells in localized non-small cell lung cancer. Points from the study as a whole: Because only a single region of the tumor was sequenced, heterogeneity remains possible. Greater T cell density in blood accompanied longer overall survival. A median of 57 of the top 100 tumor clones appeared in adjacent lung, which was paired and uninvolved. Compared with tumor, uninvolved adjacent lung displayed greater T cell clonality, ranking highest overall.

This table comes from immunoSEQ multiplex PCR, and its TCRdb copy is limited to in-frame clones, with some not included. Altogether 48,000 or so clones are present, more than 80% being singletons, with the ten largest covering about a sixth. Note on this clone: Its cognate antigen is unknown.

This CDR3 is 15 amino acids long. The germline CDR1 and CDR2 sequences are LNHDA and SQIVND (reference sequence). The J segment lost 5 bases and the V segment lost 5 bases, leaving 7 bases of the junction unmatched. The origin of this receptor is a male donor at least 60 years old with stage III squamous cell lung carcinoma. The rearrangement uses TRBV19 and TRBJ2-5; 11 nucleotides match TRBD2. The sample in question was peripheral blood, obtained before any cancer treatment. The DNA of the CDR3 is TGTGCCAGTAGTCCTATAGCGGGGGGGCTCGAGACCCAGTACTTC. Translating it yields CASSPIAGGLETQYF.